The text below deals with one TCR beta chain. Its cognate antigen has yet to be identified. No much larger clone exists at a distance of one base, and base qualities are not known. The immunoSEQ Assay, a bias-controlled multiplex PCR, was used to amplify TCRbeta CDR3 regions from genomic DNA. The original methods were these. The number of nucleated cells in each sample was estimated from the amplification of reference gene primers within the assay. Sequence reads were collapsed and filtered to measure the absolute abundance of every unique TCRbeta CDR3 rearrangement. For each sample, productive Simpson clonality was calculated as the square root of Simpson's diversity index across productive rearrangements. Entries here come from immuneACCESS through TCRdb and include only in-frame sequences with V and J called. Some clones fail to appear in such tables; in the studies checked, an unresolved V gene covers under half of the shortfall, and the cause of the remainder is unknown. D and trimming were read from the DNA, whereas the V and J calls and clone size are those reported in that table. In all, the sample holds roughly 230,000 clones, and 84% of those were seen once. The ten largest clones add up to around 4% of the sample.

The collaborating institutions used their own protocols to collect whole blood in K2EDTA tubes. Collaborator samples were shipped for TCRbeta analysis as frozen whole blood, isolated PBMCs, or DNA extracted from either sample type. The CDR3 runs 14 amino acids, cysteine and phenylalanine included. Only the CDR3 portion is preserved as DNA: 42 bases, with reading frame beginning at the first base. Reading the germline V gene (reference sequence) gives CDR1 SGHNT and CDR2 YYREEE. Here V drops 6 bases and J drops 3 bases, and the junction holds 7 bases not matched to any gene. This sample was included in a study of blood T cell repertoires in COVID-19 (dated by TCRdb to 2018 to 2021). Background for the entire study: The collaborator samples originated in the United States, Italy and Spain and spanned the acute and convalescent phases of COVID-19. The material from the prospective study consisted of cDNA or gDNA derived from T cells, B-cell-depleted T cells, or PBMCs. Deeply sampled blood TCRbeta repertoires from subjects exposed to, actively infected with, or recovered from COVID-19 were included in the dataset. The repertoires were released in a freely available public database meant as a resource for research on the immune response to SARS-CoV-2. Samples were obtained from the ongoing ImmuneRACE study (first 160 participants) and from about 1,300 subjects provided by 6 global collaborators. A de-identified subject ID, COVID-19 status, age in years and sex were almost always included in the sample metadata. Where HLA class I and class II types were available, the types were taken from metadata supplied by the sample provider, not from assay-based typing.

What the authors observed across the whole study: The quantity of clinical and demographic metadata differed by source and by participant and was supplied without curation.

This receptor was obtained from a man between 45 and 60 years old with active or convalescent COVID-19. Input material: peripheral blood. Rearrangement joined TRBV5-4 to TRBJ2-5, with 8 bases matching TRBD1. The DNA sequence is TGTGCCAGCACTAGACAGGGGAGTGAAGAGACCCAGTACTTC. Its coded protein is CASTRQGSEETQYF.